This T cell receptor beta chain stems from a study of T cell responses to AZD1222 COVID-19 vaccine. Germline values: CDR1 GTSNPN, CDR2 SVGIG (reference sequence). V lost 2 bases to trimming and J lost 4 bases, with 14 bases between them. The CDR3 runs to 14 residues. Here immunoSEQ multiplex PCR was the method, and the copy in TCRdb shows in-frame clones only, minus some. This sample has over 150,000 clones, with around 87% found just once. The sequence came from an adult who received the AZD1222 COVID-19 vaccine. This specimen was peripheral blood, taken 28 days after the second AZD1222 dose. V gene TRBV30 combines with J gene TRBJ1-2; possible D gene TRBD1, 6 bases. This CDR3 reads CAWSIRTARYGYTF. The CDR3 DNA sequence: TGTGCCTGGAGTATACGGACAGCGCGCTATGGCTACACCTTC.